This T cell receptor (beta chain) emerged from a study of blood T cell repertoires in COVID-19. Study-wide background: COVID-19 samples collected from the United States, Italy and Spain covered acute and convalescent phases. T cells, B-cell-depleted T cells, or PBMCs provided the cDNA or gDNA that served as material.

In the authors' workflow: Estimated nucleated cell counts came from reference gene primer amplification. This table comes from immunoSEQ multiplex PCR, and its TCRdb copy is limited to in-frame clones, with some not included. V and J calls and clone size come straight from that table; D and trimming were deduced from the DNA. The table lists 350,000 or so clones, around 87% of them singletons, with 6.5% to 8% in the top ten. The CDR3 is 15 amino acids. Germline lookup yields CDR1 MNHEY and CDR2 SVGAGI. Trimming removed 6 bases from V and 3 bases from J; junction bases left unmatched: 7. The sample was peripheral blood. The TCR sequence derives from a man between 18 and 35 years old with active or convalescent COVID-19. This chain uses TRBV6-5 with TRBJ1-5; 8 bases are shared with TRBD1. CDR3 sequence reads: CASSQRTGINQPQHF. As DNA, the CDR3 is TGTGCCAGCAGCCAACGGACAGGGATCAATCAGCCCCAGCATTTT.